These T cell receptor beta chains were read from a single sample in a study of graft-versus-host responses after intestinal transplantation. TCRdb's copy holds only in-frame clones and misses some; the assay was immunoSEQ multiplex PCR. The sample consists of roughly 75,000 clones, roughly nine tenths of them appearing once. These receptors lack a known antigen. The sequencing used unstimulated CD4+ T cells sorted from spleen or lymph node cells, collected before intestinal transplant. These receptors were obtained from a human donor who received an intestinal transplant. CDR3s include the opening cysteine and the closing phenylalanine or tryptophan. D genes are given only for firm matches. Clone size is shown for a subset of rows, as once, few, many or a class of expanded clone.

D: TRBD1; size: NA; V: TRBV19; J: TRBJ1-1; DNA: TGTGCCAGTAGTACCGGGACAGGGGGGTTGGGAACTGAAGCTTTCTTT; CDR3: CASSTGTGGLGTEAFF
D: NA; size: NA; V: TRBV2; J: TRBJ1-5; DNA: TGTGCCAGCAGTGAAGAACGGGCAGGGAATCAGCCCCAGCATTTT; CDR3: CASSEERAGNQPQHF
D: TRBD2; size: NA; V: TRBV18; J: TRBJ2-7; DNA: TGTGCCAGCTCTCCCATTAGCGGGGGGGCGAGGAACGAGCAGTACTTC; CDR3: CASSPISGGARNEQYF
D: TRBD1; size: NA; V: TRBV7-2; J: TRBJ1-1; DNA: TGTGCCAGCAGCATCCGACAGGGTTTGAAGAACACTGAAGCTTTCTTT; CDR3: CASSIRQGLKNTEAFF
D: NA; size: NA; V: TRBV4-1; J: TRBJ1-1; DNA: TGCGCCAGCAGCCCTCGGAGGGGCACTGAAGCTTTCTTT; CDR3: CASSPRRGTEAFF
D: TRBD1; size: NA; V: TRBV27; J: TRBJ2-7; DNA: TGTGCCAAAGCCCGGGACAGTACCACCTACGAGCAGTACTTC; CDR3: CAKARDSTTYEQYF
D: NA; size: NA; V: TRBV18; J: TRBJ1-3; DNA: TGTGCCAGCTCACCGGGGCAACCCGAGGCTGGAAACACCATATATTTT; CDR3: CASSPGQPEAGNTIYF
D: NA; size: NA; V: TRBV5-1; J: TRBJ1-3; DNA: TGCGCCAGCAGCCCCGGACACATCAGCTCTGGAAACACCATATATTTT; CDR3: CASSPGHISSGNTIYF
D: TRBD1; size: NA; V: TRBV19; J: TRBJ2-4; DNA: TGTGCCAGTAGTATTCCCTTAGGACAGGGAGAAGTAACCAAAAACATTCAGTACTTC; CDR3: CASSIPLGQGEVTKNIQYF
D: NA; size: NA; V: TRBV29-1; J: TRBJ1-4; DNA: TGCAGCGTTGGGGCCGAGAGGGGAGGGGAAAAACTGTTTTTT; CDR3: CSVGAERGGEKLFF
D: NA; size: NA; V: TRBV25-1; J: TRBJ2-2; DNA: TGTGCCAGCAGTCTACAGGGGGGGACCGGGGAGCTGTTTTTT; CDR3: CASSLQGGTGELFF
D: NA; size: NA; V: TRBV7-2; J: TRBJ1-1; DNA: TGTGCCAGCAGCTTAGATGTGAGTGAAGCTTTCTTT; CDR3: CASSLDVSEAFF
D: TRBD2; size: NA; V: TRBV7-2; J: TRBJ2-3; DNA: TGTGCCAGCAGCCTGCAGCGGGGGGGCACAGATACGCAGTATTTT; CDR3: CASSLQRGGTDTQYF
D: NA; size: once; V: TRBV5-5; J: TRBJ1-6; DNA: TGTGCCAGCAGCCGAAACAGGGCTAGCTCCTATAATTCACCCCTCCACTTT; CDR3: CASSRNRASSYNSPLHF
D: NA; size: NA; V: TRBV19; J: TRBJ1-1; DNA: TGTGCCAGTAGTACTCGCCCCGTAGGGGGAACCGAAGCTTTCTTT; CDR3: CASSTRPVGGTEAFF
D: NA; size: NA; V: TRBV27; J: TRBJ2-6; DNA: TGTGCCAGCAGTTCGAACAGGGTGACAAGCTCTGGGGCCAACGTCCTGACTTTC; CDR3: CASSSNRVTSSGANVLTF
D: NA; size: NA; V: TRBV2; J: TRBJ2-3; DNA: TGTGCCAGCAGTCGGACATCAGATACGCAGTATTTT; CDR3: CASSRTSDTQYF
D: NA; size: NA; V: TRBV7-2; J: TRBJ2-7; DNA: TGTGCCAGCAGCTTAAAACAGGGATATGACTACGAGCAGTACTTC; CDR3: CASSLKQGYDYEQYF
D: TRBD2; size: NA; V: TRBV7-9; J: TRBJ2-3; DNA: TGTGCCAGCAGCCTCTTAGCGGGGTTAGTGACAGATACGCAGTATTTT; CDR3: CASSLLAGLVTDTQYF
D: TRBD2; size: NA; V: TRBV5-1; J: TRBJ2-7; DNA: TGCGCCAGCAGTTTAGGGACTAGCGCCACCGAGCAGTACTTC; CDR3: CASSLGTSATEQYF
D: TRBD1; size: NA; V: TRBV27; J: TRBJ1-2; DNA: TGTGCCAGCAGTTTATCAGTCGGAGGGGGCGGCTACACCTTC; CDR3: CASSLSVGGGGYTF
D: TRBD1; size: NA; V: TRBV19; J: TRBJ1-1; DNA: TGTGCCAGTAGTATCGCAGGGGGCCTGAGCACTGAAGCTTTCTTT; CDR3: CASSIAGGLSTEAFF
D: NA; size: once; V: TRBV19; J: TRBJ1-5; DNA: TGTGCCAGTAGTATAGGAGGGACAAGCAATCAGCCCCAGCATTTT; CDR3: CASSIGGTSNQPQHF
D: TRBD2; size: NA; V: TRBV6-5; J: TRBJ2-7; DNA: TGTGCCAGCAGTTACCGTAGCGGGGGGTCCTACGAGCAGTACTTC; CDR3: CASSYRSGGSYEQYF
D: TRBD2; size: NA; V: TRBV29-1; J: TRBJ2-1; DNA: TGCAGCGGGCGGGGCTTAGGACTAGCGGGGGGCTCCTACAATGAGCAGTTCTTC; CDR3: CSGRGLGLAGGSYNEQFF
D: NA; size: once; V: TRBV25-1; J: TRBJ1-1; DNA: TGTGCCAGCAGTGAAACAGCAAGCTACACTGAAGCTTTCTTT; CDR3: CASSETASYTEAFF
D: NA; size: NA; V: TRBV5-1; J: TRBJ2-3; DNA: TGCGCCAGCAGCTTGCGCAACGCGGCAGATACGCAGTATTTT; CDR3: CASSLRNAADTQYF
D: NA; size: NA; V: TRBV25-1; J: TRBJ2-3; DNA: TGTGCCAGCAGTTCCCGAACAGGCGCCTCTAGCACAGATACGCAGTATTTT; CDR3: CASSSRTGASSTDTQYF
D: TRBD1; size: NA; V: TRBV6-6; J: TRBJ2-3; DNA: TGTGCCAGCAGTTCCCCGGGACAGCCCCAAGATACGCAGTATTTT; CDR3: CASSSPGQPQDTQYF
D: TRBD1; size: NA; V: TRBV5-1; J: TRBJ1-2; DNA: TGCGCCAGCAGCTCGGACAGGGGATCCTATGGCTACACCTTC; CDR3: CASSSDRGSYGYTF
D: TRBD1; size: few; V: TRBV4-3; J: TRBJ1-4; DNA: TGCGCCAGCAGCCGGGGACAGGGGGTAACTAATGAAAAACTGTTTTTT; CDR3: CASSRGQGVTNEKLFF
D: TRBD1; size: NA; V: TRBV9; J: TRBJ1-4; DNA: TGTGCCAGCAGCACAACAGGGGGCGTAGCTGAAAAACTGTTTTTT; CDR3: CASSTTGGVAEKLFF
D: NA; size: NA; V: TRBV7-7; J: TRBJ2-1; DNA: TGTGCCAGCAGCCCGAGCGGCTCCTACAATGAGCAGTTCTTC; CDR3: CASSPSGSYNEQFF
D: NA; size: NA; V: TRBV11-2; J: TRBJ2-7; DNA: TGTGCCAGCAGCTTAGGGGGAAGGGGCTACGAGCAGTACTTC; CDR3: CASSLGGRGYEQYF